This TCR beta chain was obtained from a study of immune cell composition in non-small cell lung cancer. Whole-study results and caveats: Tumour TCR-beta clonality was not significantly tied to smoking pack-years. Tumour-associated clones >0.5% occurred in about a third of adenocarcinomas, about 69% of squamous. Squamous lung tumours showed higher top 10 clone scores and clonality than adenocarcinomas.

The table came from immunoSEQ multiplex PCR; TCRdb's copy has only in-frame clones and leaves some out. The sample holds 2,400 or so clones, 81% seen once. Genomic DNA came from frozen unsorted single-cell suspensions. Points on this clone: Its target is not known.

Trimming left V 8 bases short and J 0 bases short, with 11 bases between. CDR3 length: 13 residues. The clonotype comes from a human donor with non-small cell lung cancer. The J gene is TRBJ1-1, the V gene TRBV5-3; D possibly corresponds to TRBD1 (5 bases). TRBV5-3 is annotated as an ORF whose role is uncertain. The sequenced material came from lung tumor tissue. The CDR3 region is CASTDKMNTEAFF. CDR3 sequence (DNA): TGTGCCAGCACGGACAAGATGAACACTGAAGCTTTCTTT.